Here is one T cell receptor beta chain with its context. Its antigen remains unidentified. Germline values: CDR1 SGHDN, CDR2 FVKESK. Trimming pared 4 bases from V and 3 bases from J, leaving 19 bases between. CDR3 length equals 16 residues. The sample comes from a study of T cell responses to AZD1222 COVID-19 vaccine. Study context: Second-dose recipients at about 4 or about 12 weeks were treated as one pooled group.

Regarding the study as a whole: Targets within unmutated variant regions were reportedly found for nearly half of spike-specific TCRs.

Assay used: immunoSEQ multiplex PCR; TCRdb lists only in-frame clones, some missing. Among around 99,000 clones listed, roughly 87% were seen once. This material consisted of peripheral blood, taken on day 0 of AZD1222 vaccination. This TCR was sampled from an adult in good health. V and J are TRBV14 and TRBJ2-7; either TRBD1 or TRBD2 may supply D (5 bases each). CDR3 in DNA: TGTGCCAGCAGCCGACGTGAGGGGACGATCCGCTACGAGCAGTACTTC. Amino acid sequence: CASSRREGTIRYEQYF.